This paragraph reports one T cell receptor beta chain. These data come from a study of control samples from healthy donors and cancer patients. The CDR3 loop spans 14 amino acids. The germline V gene has CDR1 MNHNS and CDR2 SASEGT. The J segment lost 2 bases and the V segment lost 5 bases, leaving 5 bases of the junction unmatched. Some clones are missing from TCRdb's copy, which holds only in-frame ones; the method was immunoSEQ multiplex PCR. This sample has some 150,000 clones, with 93% found just once. The chain employs TRBV6-1 and TRBJ2-7; TRBD1 agrees at 8 bases. Sequencing was performed on blood. The clonotype was recovered from a man aged 50 to 59 in good health. This chain's CDR3 is CASSKTGGAYEQYF. The DNA for the CDR3 is TGTGCCAGCAGTAAAACAGGGGGAGCCTACGAGCAGTACTTC.